A single sample is the source of the 31 T cell receptor beta chains below, sequenced in a study of control samples from healthy donors and cancer patients. The method was immunoSEQ multiplex PCR; TCRdb's version includes in-frame clones alone and lacks a portion of them. The sample records some 65,000 clones, approximately 80% being singletons. The source material was PBMCs. Source of these receptors: a woman between 45 and 65 years old with lung cancer.

This chain joins TRBV15 and TRBJ1-1; the D gene is possibly TRBD1 (5 bases). Germline-derived CDR1 and CDR2 are LNHNV and YYDKDF (reference sequence). The V and J ends lost 4 bases and 1 base respectively, with 7 bases between them. CDR3 length equals 13 residues. The CDR3 reads CATSTDRNTEAFF. The CDR3 nucleotides are TGTGCCACCAGCACTGACAGGAACACTGAAGCTTTCTTT.

The chain is built from TRBV29-1 and TRBJ1-2; 7 bases are shared with TRBD1. The CDR3 has 13 residues. Germline CDR1 SQVTM, CDR2 ANQGSEA. The V gene end was trimmed by 3 bases and the J gene end by 4 bases; junction bases not matched to a gene: 5. The CDR3 DNA reads as TGCAGCGTTGAGGCGACAGGGTCCTATGGCTACACCTTC. Protein: CSVEATGSYGYTF.

This clone was detected only once. The chain uses TRBV5-4 and TRBJ1-2; a weak D match, TRBD1 (6 bases). Looked up from germline, CDR1 is SGHNT and CDR2 is YYREEE (reference sequence). Trimming pared 0 bases from V and 3 bases from J, leaving 12 bases between. The CDR3 is 15 residues long. CDR3 residues: CASSLVGGRDYGYTF. In nucleotides, the CDR3 is TGTGCCAGCAGCTTGGTAGGGGGGCGCGACTATGGCTACACCTTC.

This chain uses TRBV12-3 or TRBV12-4 with TRBJ1-5; a possible D gene is TRBD1 (5 bases). The CDR3 extends over 13 amino acids. The V end was cut by 5 bases, the J end by 6 bases, with 11 bases between. CDR3 residues: CASSQGYRQPQHF. The CDR3 nucleotides read TGTGCCAGCAGTCAGGGTTATCGTCAGCCCCAGCATTTT.

The chain recombines TRBV6-2 or TRBV6-3 with TRBJ2-7; D is ambiguous. The CDR3 contains 14 residues. The ends were cut back, 4 bases at V and 4 bases at J, with 14 bases in the middle. Germline-derived CDR1 and CDR2 are MNHEY and SVGEGT. CDR3 sequence reads: CASSLQGESYEQYF. The CDR3 nucleotides are TGTGCCAGCAGTTTACAAGGTGAAAGTTACGAGCAGTACTTC.

V is TRBV18 and J is TRBJ1-1, with 8 nucleotides matching TRBD1. The CDR3 length is 17 residues. Germline V gives CDR1 KGHSH, CDR2 LQKENI. J gave up 0 bases and V 3 bases, and 9 bases lay outside the gene matches. CDR3 DNA: TGTGCCAGCTCACCTTTCGGACAGGGTTCTGTGAACACTGAAGCTTTCTTT. This gives the protein CASSPFGQGSVNTEAFF.

CDR3 sequence: CASSPEISSYNSPLHF. CDR3 coding DNA: TGTGCCAGCTCACCAGAAATTAGCTCCTATAATTCACCCCTCCACTTT. This sequence joins TRBV18 and TRBJ1-6; no reliable D call. The CDR3 has 16 residues. Trimming left V 2 bases short and J 0 bases short, with 8 bases between. Germline CDR1 reads KGHSH; CDR2 reads LQKENI.

This clone was observed a single time. The rearrangement joins TRBV2 to TRBJ2-7; 7 positions match TRBD2. The germline gives CDR1 SNHLY, CDR2 FYNNEI. The CDR3 has 13 amino acids. With V trimmed by 5 bases and J by 4 bases, 5 bases remained unmatched. The CDR3 DNA sequence: TGTGCCAGCAGTACTAGCGCAACTTACGAGCAGTACTTC. This encodes CASSTSATYEQYF.

The chain is built from TRBV28 and TRBJ1-2; D unclear. The CDR3 covers 14 residues. Germline-derived CDR1 and CDR2 are MDHEN and SYDVKM. The ends were cut back, 7 bases at V and 2 bases at J, with 14 bases in the middle. As DNA, the CDR3 is TGTGCCAGCATCCCCGGGCAGGTCAACTATGGCTACACCTTC. As protein: CASIPGQVNYGYTF.

This chain joins TRBV29-1 and TRBJ1-3, with D possibly TRBD1 on 6 matching bases. Looked up from germline, CDR1 is SQVTM and CDR2 is ANQGSEA. The CDR3 contains 13 residues. Trimming pared 7 bases from V and 1 base from J, leaving 11 bases between. CDR3 sequence: CSGTGYSGNTIYF. The CDR3 DNA sequence: TGCAGCGGAACAGGGTATTCTGGAAACACCATATATTTT.

CDR3 sequence reads: CASSLGGVGYGYTF. For the CDR3, the DNA is TGTGCCAGCAGCTTAGGCGGGGTTGGCTATGGCTACACCTTC. V gene TRBV11-2 combines with J gene TRBJ1-2; no definite D call. Trimming left V 1 base short and J 4 bases short, with 10 bases between. The CDR3 has 14 residues. CDR1 is SGHAT, CDR2 FQNNGV, per germline.

V gene TRBV7-9 combines with J gene TRBJ1-3, with TRBD1 matching 8 bases. Per the germline V gene, CDR1 is SEHNR and CDR2 is FQNEAQ (reference sequence). This CDR3 is built from 15 residues. V gave up 5 bases and J gave up 7 bases; unmatched junction bases: 10. The CDR3 coding sequence is TGTGCCAGCAGCCCGGGACAGGCGAGTATCAACACCATATATTTT. Residues: CASSPGQASINTIYF.

CDR3 region: CASSQLAGAGETQYF. Here the CDR3 DNA reads TGCGCCAGCAGCCAACTAGCGGGGGCGGGAGAGACCCAGTACTTC. V is TRBV4-3 and J is TRBJ2-5; 10 nucleotides match TRBD2. CDR3 length: 15 amino acids. In germline, CDR1 is LGHNA, CDR2 YSLEER. J was trimmed by 4 bases and V by 2 bases; bases with no gene match: 4.

CDR3 bases: TGTGCCAGCAGTAACTTAGGGGCCAGGGAGGAGACCCAGTACTTC. Translating gives CASSNLGAREETQYF. The chain is built from TRBV7-8 and TRBJ2-5; D assignment may be TRBD1 or TRBD2 (5 bases each). CDR1 SGHVS and CDR2 FQNEAQ come from the germline V gene. With 6 bases removed from V and 5 bases from J, the gap between germline ends came to 19 bases. The CDR3 has 15 amino acids.

This clone appeared once. The chain links TRBV11-1 to TRBJ2-2; D is perhaps TRBD1 (5 bases). Germline loops: CDR1 SGHAT, CDR2 FQDESV (reference sequence). This CDR3 region has 14 residues. Trimming removed 4 bases from V and 1 base from J, with 7 bases in between. As DNA, the CDR3 is TGTGCCAGCAGCTCCGGACAGAACACCGGGGAGCTGTTTTTT. It yields the protein CASSSGQNTGELFF.

The chain combines TRBV15 with TRBJ2-7; D tentatively reads TRBD1 or TRBD2 (5 bases each). V lost 0 bases to trimming and J lost 5 bases, with 11 bases between them. The germline gives CDR1 LNHNV, CDR2 YYDKDF (reference sequence). CDR3 size: 14 residues. CDR3 in DNA: TGTGCCACCAGCAGAGATCTGGGACGAGACGAGCAGTACTTC. Residues: CATSRDLGRDEQYF.

The chain has TRBV2 and TRBJ2-5; 10 bases map to TRBD1. Germline-derived CDR1 and CDR2 are SNHLY and FYNNEI. The CDR3 is made up of 19 amino acids. V dropped 2 bases and J dropped 5; count of bases not matched to a gene: 17. The CDR3 DNA reads TGTGCCAGCAGTGAAACCCAGAGGACGGACAGGGGGAACCTGGAGACCCAGTACTTC. Its protein product is CASSETQRTDRGNLETQYF. The variable domain in full, with the rest retrieved from reference TRBV2 and TRBJ2-5, is EPEVTQTPSHQVTQMGQEVILRCVPISNHLYFYWYRQILGQKVEFLVSFYNNEISEKSEIFDDQFSVERPDGSNFTLKIRSTKLEDSAMYFCASSETQRTDRGNLETQYFGPGTRLLVL.

This clone was detected only once. The chain is built from TRBV5-1 and TRBJ2-3; 7 positions match TRBD1. V lost 4 bases and J lost 4; bases outside the gene matches: 6. This CDR3 region has 14 residues. Per the germline V gene, CDR1 is SGHRS and CDR2 is YFSETQ. The CDR3: CASSVRTGADTQYF. CDR3 nucleotide sequence: TGCGCCAGCAGCGTCCGGACAGGTGCAGATACGCAGTATTTT.

The rearrangement joins TRBV6-1 to TRBJ1-1, with D maybe TRBD1 (5 bases). The CDR3 is 13 residues long. Germline CDR1 and CDR2: MNHNS and SASEGT. The ends were cut back, 5 bases at V and 4 bases at J, with 11 bases in the middle. Here the CDR3 reads CASSTRQTTEAFF. The CDR3 DNA sequence: TGTGCCAGCAGTACGAGACAGACCACTGAAGCTTTCTTT.

The V call is TRBV7-9, the J call TRBJ2-2, with 8 bases matching TRBD1. Germline CDR1 reads SEHNR; CDR2 reads FQNEAQ (reference sequence). The CDR3 runs 15 residues. J gave up 0 bases and V 5 bases, and 2 bases lay outside the gene matches. The DNA for the CDR3 is TGTGCCAGCAGCCCGGACAGGGCGAACACCGGGGAGCTGTTTTTT. Amino acid sequence: CASSPDRANTGELFF. The full variable domain, its missing parts supplied by reference TRBV7-9 and TRBJ2-2, is DTGVSQNPRHKITKRGQNVTFRCDPISEHNRLYWYRQTLGQGPEFLTYFQNEAQLEKSRLLSDRFSAERPKGSFSTLEIQRTEQGDSAMYLCASSPDRANTGELFFGEGSRLTVL.

Note on this clone: The junction departs from germline at one end; a sequencing error may be responsible. The chain links TRBV18 to TRBJ1-5, with TRBD1 as a possible D gene (5 bases). Germline V gives CDR1 KGHSH, CDR2 LQKENI. This CDR3 is built from 16 residues. The DNA for the CDR3 is TGTGCCAGCTCACCACCACAAGGGGATAGCAATCAGCTCCAGCATTTT. As protein: CASSPPQGDSNQLQHF.

J is TRBJ1-1 and V is TRBV7-8; D is ambiguous. This CDR3 has 15 residues. V lost 1 base to trimming and J lost 0 bases, with 9 bases between them. CDR1 SGHVS and CDR2 FQNEAQ come from the germline V gene. The CDR3 is CASSLGQQMNTEAFF. The CDR3 nucleotides read TGTGCCAGCAGCTTAGGCCAACAGATGAACACTGAAGCTTTCTTT. Complete variable domain (other parts from reference TRBV7-8 and TRBJ1-1): GAGVSQSPRYKVAKRGQDVALRCDPISGHVSLFWYQQALGQGPEFLTYFQNEAQLDKSGLPSDRFFAERPEGSVSTLKIQRTQQEDSAVYLCASSLGQQMNTEAFFGQGTRLTVV.

The chain is built from TRBV19 and TRBJ1-1; D is unclear. Germline lookup yields CDR1 LNHDA and CDR2 SQIVND (reference sequence). CDR3 length equals 13 residues. Trimming left V 6 bases short and J 3 bases short, with 11 bases between. CDR3 in amino acids: CASSLGLYTEAFF. The CDR3 region has the DNA TGTGCCAGTAGCCTCGGTCTCTACACTGAAGCTTTCTTT.

This chain links TRBV6-6 with TRBJ1-5, with 10 nucleotides matching TRBD1. CDR3 length equals 13 residues. Germline CDR1 and CDR2: MNHNY and SVGAGI (reference sequence). The V gene end was trimmed by 5 bases and the J gene end by 7 bases; junction bases not matched to a gene: 2. The CDR3 DNA reads TGTGCCAGCAGTGACAGGGGGCACCAGCCCCAGCATTTT. It codes for CASSDRGHQPQHF.

Judged by abundance, this clone is medium-sized. The V and J genes are TRBV27 and TRBJ1-5; 9 bases map to TRBD1. V was pared by 6 bases and J by 6 bases, with 6 bases of the junction left unmatched. CDR1 is MNHEY, CDR2 SMNVEV, per germline (reference sequence). The CDR3 is made up of 14 amino acids. This CDR3 reads CASRGTGNSQPQHF. CDR3 in DNA: TGTGCCAGCAGAGGGACAGGGAATAGTCAGCCCCAGCATTTT.

In nucleotides, the CDR3 is TGCAGTGCTAGTCGGGCAGCCGCTATGAACACTGAAGCTTTCTTT. Residues: CSASRAAAMNTEAFF. This chain links TRBV20-1 with TRBJ1-1; D ambiguous. V gave up 3 bases and J gave up 0 bases, with 14 bases separating them. Germline loops: CDR1 DFQATT, CDR2 SNEGSKA (reference sequence). This CDR3 is built from 15 residues.

This sequence joins TRBV10-3 and TRBJ2-4, with TRBD2 matching over 10 bases. Germline V gene data show CDR1 as ENHRY and CDR2 as SYGVKD. CDR3 length equals 18 residues. J was trimmed by 1 base and V by 0 bases; bases with no gene match: 6. CDR3 sequence (DNA): TGTGCCATCAGTGAGTCTCTAGCGGGGGCCGGGGCCAAAAACATTCAGTACTTC. It is translated as CAISESLAGAGAKNIQYF.

V and J are TRBV19 and TRBJ1-2; D ambiguous. The CDR3 is 15 amino acids. The V gene's germline CDR1 is LNHDA and CDR2 SQIVND (reference sequence). Trimming shortened V by 3 bases and J by 0 bases, and 11 bases separated the two germline ends. The CDR3 reads CASSISTLANYGYTF. The CDR3 DNA is TGTGCCAGTAGTATCAGCACACTCGCTAACTATGGCTACACCTTC.

The chain links TRBV7-9 to TRBJ2-7, with 10 bases fitting TRBD1. CDR1 SEHNR and CDR2 FQNEAQ come from the germline V gene (reference sequence). The CDR3 has 14 amino acids. V shed 5 bases, J shed 4 bases, and the junction held 5 bases outside the gene matches. CDR3 in amino acids: CASSPTGGDYEQYF. DNA of the CDR3: TGTGCCAGCAGCCCGACAGGGGGCGATTACGAGCAGTACTTC.

The chain recombines TRBV28 with TRBJ2-5; TRBD1 is a possible D gene (6 bases). The CDR3 is 13 residues long. V lost 6 bases and J lost 2, with 10 bases in between. Germline V gene lookup returns CDR1 MDHEN and CDR2 SYDVKM. The CDR3 sequence: CASRTTGQETQYF. The CDR3 region has the DNA TGTGCCAGCAGAACGACAGGACAAGAGACCCAGTACTTC.

V is TRBV4-1 and J is TRBJ1-1; D is unclear. This CDR3 spans 14 amino acids. Trimming left V 1 base short and J 10 bases short, with 16 bases between. The germline V gene encodes CDR1 MGHRA and CDR2 YSYEKL. The CDR3 region has the DNA TGCGCCAGCAGCCAAGGAGTCGGGGTTATGGGAGCTTTCTTT. Protein: CASSQGVGVMGAFF.